A selection of T cell receptor beta chains follows, all from one sample in a study of shared T cell receptors in the human thymus. Measured with immunoSEQ multiplex PCR; TCRdb has only the in-frame clones, and not every one. Here the sample spans hundreds of thousands of clones, more than 75% being singletons. These same data were also listed under a study on human thymus T cells.

What was sequenced was thymocytes. The source is a boy under two years old with a congenital heart defect. Each CDR3 is given with its conserved first and last residue. Each record gives: V gene, J gene, clone size, D gene, CDR3 DNA, CDR3 protein. A D gene is named only where the DNA matches it firmly. Some rows have no size entry. The others give once, few or many, or a class for an expanded clone.

V: TRBV4-1
J: TRBJ2-3
size: once
D: TRBD2
DNA: TGCGCCAGCAGCCCCTCGCCGGAGCGGGGAACCACAGATACGCAGTATTTT
CDR3: CASSPSPERGTTDTQYF

V: TRBV10-3
J: TRBJ2-3
size: NA
D: TRBD2
DNA: TGTGCCATCAGTGAGTCGATTCTAGCGGGAGTGACAGATACGCAGTATTTT
CDR3: CAISESILAGVTDTQYF

V: TRBV7-9
J: TRBJ2-7
size: NA
D: NA
DNA: TGTGCCAGCAGCTGGGCGGGTGCCCCCGTCAACGAGCAGTACTTC
CDR3: CASSWAGAPVNEQYF

V: TRBV5-6
J: TRBJ2-7
size: NA
D: NA
DNA: TGTGCCAGCAGCTTGGAAGAGGCCTCCTACGAGCAGTACTTC
CDR3: CASSLEEASYEQYF

V: TRBV29-1
J: TRBJ2-1
size: NA
D: NA
DNA: TGCAGCGTTGAAAACTCTAACAATGAGCAGTTCTTC
CDR3: CSVENSNNEQFF

V: TRBV6-6
J: TRBJ1-1
size: NA
D: TRBD1
DNA: TGTGCCAGCAGTTACCGAAGACAGGGGGAGGACACTGAAGCTTTCTTT
CDR3: CASSYRRQGEDTEAFF

V: TRBV2
J: TRBJ2-5
size: once
D: NA
DNA: TGTGCCAGCACCAGGGGGACTCTCGTTCAAGAGACCCAGTACTTC
CDR3: CASTRGTLVQETQYF

V: TRBV5-6
J: TRBJ1-4
size: NA
D: NA
DNA: TGTGCCAGCAGCAAACTAGCGCCGGCAGGTAATGAAAAACTGTTTTTT
CDR3: CASSKLAPAGNEKLFF

V: TRBV19
J: TRBJ2-3
size: NA
D: TRBD2
DNA: TGTGCCAGTACCGTAGGGAGCGGGAGGGCAGATACGCAGTATTTT
CDR3: CASTVGSGRADTQYF

V: TRBV11-2
J: TRBJ2-7
size: NA
D: TRBD1
DNA: TGTGCCAGCAGCTTATGGGACAGGGATGGCAGTTACGAGCAGTACTTC
CDR3: CASSLWDRDGSYEQYF

V: TRBV11-1
J: TRBJ2-1
size: NA
D: NA
DNA: TGTGCCAGCAGCTTGAGGCGGGCTAACAATGAGCAGTTCTTC
CDR3: CASSLRRANNEQFF

V: TRBV11-3
J: TRBJ2-7
size: NA
D: TRBD2
DNA: TGTGCCAGCAGCGCGTGGCTAGCGGGCCCCCACGAGCAGTACTTC
CDR3: CASSAWLAGPHEQYF

V: TRBV28
J: TRBJ2-7
size: once
D: TRBD2
DNA: TGTGCCAGCAGCCTATCCTGGGCGGGAGGGCCAAGGTACGAGCAGTACTTC
CDR3: CASSLSWAGGPRYEQYF

V: TRBV25-1
J: TRBJ1-4
size: NA
D: NA
DNA: TGTGCCAGTCTCCGGGAAAATGAAAAACTGTTTTTT
CDR3: CASLRENEKLFF

V: TRBV9
J: TRBJ1-1
size: NA
D: TRBD1
DNA: TGTGCCAGCAGCGTAGCTGGGCAGGGGGCTAATACTGAAGCTTTCTTT
CDR3: CASSVAGQGANTEAFF

V: TRBV5-1
J: TRBJ2-7
size: NA
D: NA
DNA: TGCGCCAGCAGCTTGAATCTCGCCAGCTACGAGCAGTACTTC
CDR3: CASSLNLASYEQYF

V: TRBV27
J: TRBJ2-7
size: NA
D: TRBD1
DNA: TGTGCCAGCAGTCCCAAGATACAGGGGGCTAACAACGAGCAGTACTTC
CDR3: CASSPKIQGANNEQYF

V: TRBV4-2
J: TRBJ2-3
size: NA
D: NA
DNA: TGTGCCAGCAGCCAAGGTGGGCAGGGTCGTACAGATACGCAGTATTTT
CDR3: CASSQGGQGRTDTQYF

V: TRBV27
J: TRBJ2-3
size: once
D: NA
DNA: TGTGCCAGCAGTTTGACGAGCGAGCGAGATACGCAGTATTTT
CDR3: CASSLTSERDTQYF

V: TRBV6-4
J: TRBJ2-1
size: once
D: NA
DNA: TGTGCCAGCAGTGTACAGGGCCCTACGGACAATGAGCAGTTCTTC
CDR3: CASSVQGPTDNEQFF

V: TRBV9
J: TRBJ1-3
size: NA
D: NA
DNA: TGTGCCAGCAGCGTAGCACCAGGAGGAAACACCATATATTTT
CDR3: CASSVAPGGNTIYF

V: TRBV2
J: TRBJ2-2
size: once
D: TRBD1
DNA: TGTGCCAGCAGCCGGTCTACAGGGGGGTGGACCGGGGAGCTGTTTTTT
CDR3: CASSRSTGGWTGELFF

V: TRBV25-1
J: TRBJ1-1
size: NA
D: NA
DNA: TGTGCCAGCAGTGAGAACTCTGAAGCTTTCTTT
CDR3: CASSENSEAFF

V: TRBV9
J: TRBJ2-7
size: NA
D: TRBD2
DNA: TGTGCCAGCAGCCCCGCCGGATGGCTAGCGGGAGCGGGCTCCTACGAGCAGTACTTC
CDR3: CASSPAGWLAGAGSYEQYF

V: TRBV29-1
J: TRBJ2-1
size: NA
D: TRBD2
DNA: TGCAGCGTTGGCCCCACTAGCGGGAGGGCCAACGAGCAGTTCTTC
CDR3: CSVGPTSGRANEQFF

V: TRBV18
J: TRBJ1-1
size: few
D: TRBD1
DNA: TGTGCCAGCTCAGGTCTACAGGGGGGGAACACTGAAGCTTTCTTT
CDR3: CASSGLQGGNTEAFF

V: TRBV5-6
J: TRBJ2-3
size: NA
D: TRBD2
DNA: TGTGCCAGCAGCTTGGGCGGGAGAGTCCCAGATACGCAGTATTTT
CDR3: CASSLGGRVPDTQYF

V: TRBV6-4
J: TRBJ1-5
size: NA
D: NA
DNA: TGTGCCAGCAGTGACCTTCGGGGGGTAAAACAGCCCCAGCATTTT
CDR3: CASSDLRGVKQPQHF

V: TRBV5-6
J: TRBJ2-1
size: NA
D: TRBD2
DNA: TGTGCCAGCAGCTTAGGGCCCCCTAGGACTAGCAGATACAATGAGCAGTTCTTC
CDR3: CASSLGPPRTSRYNEQFF

V: TRBV6-9
J: TRBJ2-1
size: NA
D: TRBD2
DNA: TGTGCCATTGACACGGGACTAGCGGGAGTGGATGAGCAGTTCTTC
CDR3: CAIDTGLAGVDEQFF

V: TRBV9
J: TRBJ2-5
size: NA
D: NA
DNA: TGTGCCAGCAGCGTAGAGGGAGCGGATCCCCAAGAGACCCAGTACTTC
CDR3: CASSVEGADPQETQYF

V: TRBV27
J: TRBJ2-7
size: once
D: TRBD1
DNA: TGTGCCAGCAGACAAGTCGGACAGGGCCACTCCTACGAGCAGTACTTC
CDR3: CASRQVGQGHSYEQYF

V: TRBV25-1
J: TRBJ2-5
size: NA
D: TRBD2
DNA: TGTGCCAGCAGTGACGGCGGACGGGCGGGGGGCCAAGAGACCCAGTACTTC
CDR3: CASSDGGRAGGQETQYF